This T cell receptor (beta chain) derives from a study of identical twins. General study results and limits: Models underestimated out-of-frame TCR alpha sharing in monozygotic twins. Diverse VJ usage suggested most zero-insertion clonotypes were not invariant T cells.

TCRdb ran MiXCR on the 5' RACE reads and lists one entry per CDR3 protein. Counted here are about 690,000 distinct CDR3 sequences, 21% occurring once; the ten biggest clones make up more than 4%. In germline, CDR1 is SGDLS, CDR2 YYNGEE. The CDR3 contains 15 residues. The junction had 8 bases not matched to a gene; V was cut back by 4 bases and J by 3 bases. In this sample, this clonotype turned up many times. The antigen is unknown. This sample was also put to use in a study of T cells expressing NK-cell markers. From that report: These clonotypes also led the CD3+CD56-NKG2C+ fraction in several donors.

The receptor's source is a woman between 18 and 29 years old in good health. The J gene is TRBJ1-2, the V gene TRBV9; 8 bases line up with TRBD1. Source material: PBMCs. The CDR3 nucleotides are TGTGCCAGCAGCTCCCGGACAGGGAAGGACTATGGCTACACCTTC. It translates to CASSSRTGKDYGYTF.